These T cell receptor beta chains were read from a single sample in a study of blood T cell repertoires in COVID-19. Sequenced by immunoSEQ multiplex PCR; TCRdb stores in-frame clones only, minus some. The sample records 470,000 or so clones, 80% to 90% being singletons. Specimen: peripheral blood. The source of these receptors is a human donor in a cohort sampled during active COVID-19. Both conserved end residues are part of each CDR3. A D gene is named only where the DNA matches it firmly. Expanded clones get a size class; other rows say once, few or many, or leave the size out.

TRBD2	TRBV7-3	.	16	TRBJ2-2	TGTGCCAGCAGCTTAAGGGCTAGCGGGAGCACCGGGGAGCTGTTTTTT	CASSLRASGSTGELFF
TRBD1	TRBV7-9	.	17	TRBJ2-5	TGTGCCAGCAGCTTTTGGGCTGGGACAGATCGACAAGAGACCCAGTACTTC	CASSFWAGTDRQETQYF
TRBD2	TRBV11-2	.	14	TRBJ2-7	TGTGCCAGCAGGGCTAGCGGGAGGGCCCGGGGGCAGTACTTC	CASRASGRARGQYF
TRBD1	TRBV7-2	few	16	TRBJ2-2	TGTGCCAGCAGCCTGCCCGGGACAGGGGTGGCCGGGGAGCTGTTTTTT	CASSLPGTGVAGELFF
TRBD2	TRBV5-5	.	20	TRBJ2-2	TGTGCCAGCAGCTTGGGACTAGCGGGAGGCCGGAGTATGGACACCGGGGAGCTGTTTTTT	CASSLGLAGGRSMDTGELFF
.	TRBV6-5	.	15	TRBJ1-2	TGTGCCAGCAGTTACTCGAGCCCAGGGCACTATGGCTACACCTTC	CASSYSSPGHYGYTF
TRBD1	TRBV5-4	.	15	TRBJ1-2	TGTGCCAGCAATGTGGACAGGGGGCTGAACTATGGCTACACCTTC	CASNVDRGLNYGYTF
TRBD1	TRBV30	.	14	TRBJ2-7	TGTGCCTGGATTCTGGACAGGAGCTCCTACGAGCAGTACTTC	CAWILDRSSYEQYF
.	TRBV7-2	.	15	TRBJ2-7	TGTGCCAGCAGCCTACAGGGTAAGGGGGCCTACGAGCAGTACTTC	CASSLQGKGAYEQYF
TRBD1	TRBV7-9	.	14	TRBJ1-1	TGTGCCAGTGAAGAGGGGGCGGAGGGGACTGAAGCTTTCTTT	CASEEGAEGTEAFF